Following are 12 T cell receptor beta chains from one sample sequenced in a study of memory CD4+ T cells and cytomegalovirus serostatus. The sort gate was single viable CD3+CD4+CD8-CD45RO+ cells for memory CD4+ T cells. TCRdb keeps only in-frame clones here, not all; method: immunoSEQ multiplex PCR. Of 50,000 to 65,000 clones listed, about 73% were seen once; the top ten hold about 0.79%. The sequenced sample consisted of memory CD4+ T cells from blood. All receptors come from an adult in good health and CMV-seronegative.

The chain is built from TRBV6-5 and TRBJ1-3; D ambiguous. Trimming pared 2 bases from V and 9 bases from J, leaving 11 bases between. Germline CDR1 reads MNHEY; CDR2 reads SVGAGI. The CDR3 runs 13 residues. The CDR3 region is CASSYLGTGTIYF. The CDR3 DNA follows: TGTGCCAGCAGTTACCTCGGCACCGGCACCATATATTTT.

The DNA for the CDR3 is TGTGCCAGCAGATCAATCGACAGGGACACCGGGGAGCTGTTTTTT. Encoded protein: CASRSIDRDTGELFF. J is TRBJ2-2 and V is TRBV11-2, with TRBD1 matching 7 bases. The trim removed 6 bases at V and 3 bases at J, leaving 7 bases unmatched. Germline V CDR1 and CDR2: SGHAT, FQNNGV. The CDR3 consists of 15 residues. Together with reference TRBV11-2 and TRBJ2-2, the CDR3 gives the full variable domain: EAGVAQSPRYKIIEKRQSVAFWCNPISGHATLYWYQQILGQGPKLLIQFQNNGVVDDSQLPKDRFSAERLKGVDSTLKIQPAKLEDSAVYLCASRSIDRDTGELFFGEGSRLTVL.

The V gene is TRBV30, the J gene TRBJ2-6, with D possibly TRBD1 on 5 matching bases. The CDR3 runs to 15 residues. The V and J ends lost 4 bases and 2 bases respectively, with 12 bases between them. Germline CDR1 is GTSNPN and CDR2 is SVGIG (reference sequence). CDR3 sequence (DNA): TGTGCCTGGAAGTTTGCAGGGCCTGGGGCCAACGTCCTGACTTTC. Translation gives CAWKFAGPGANVLTF.

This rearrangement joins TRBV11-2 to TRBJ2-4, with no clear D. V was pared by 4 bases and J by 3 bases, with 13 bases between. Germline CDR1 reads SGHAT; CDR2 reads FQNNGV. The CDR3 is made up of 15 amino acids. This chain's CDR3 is CASSSLRMVKNIQYF. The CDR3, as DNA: TGTGCCAGCAGCTCCCTGAGGATGGTCAAAAACATTCAGTACTTC.

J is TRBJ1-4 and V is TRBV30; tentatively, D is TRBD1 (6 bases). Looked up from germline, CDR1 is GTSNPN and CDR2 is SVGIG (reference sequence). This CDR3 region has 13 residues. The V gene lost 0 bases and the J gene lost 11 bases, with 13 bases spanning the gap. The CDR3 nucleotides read TGTGCCTGGAGTGTTTTAGCAGGGGAGAAACTGTTTTTT. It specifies CAWSVLAGEKLFF.

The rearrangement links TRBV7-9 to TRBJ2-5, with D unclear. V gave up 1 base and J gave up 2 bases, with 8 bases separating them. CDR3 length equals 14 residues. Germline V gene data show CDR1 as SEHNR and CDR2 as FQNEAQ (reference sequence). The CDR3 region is CASSLEVVQETQYF. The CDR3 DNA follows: TGTGCCAGCAGCTTAGAGGTAGTACAAGAGACCCAGTACTTC.

Written as DNA, the CDR3 is TGTGCCAGCAGTCCTAGCGGGGGTACGAACACCGGGGAGCTGTTTTTT. Its protein product is CASSPSGGTNTGELFF. This chain links TRBV7-8 with TRBJ2-2; TRBD2 agrees at 10 bases. CDR1 is SGHVS, CDR2 FQNEAQ, per germline. The CDR3 consists of 16 residues. J was trimmed by 0 bases and V by 6 bases; bases with no gene match: 4.

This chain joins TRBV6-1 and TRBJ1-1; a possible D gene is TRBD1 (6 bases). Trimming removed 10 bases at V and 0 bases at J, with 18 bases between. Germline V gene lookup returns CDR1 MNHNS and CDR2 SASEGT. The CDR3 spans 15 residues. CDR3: CATRGPGRVNTEAFF. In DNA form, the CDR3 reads TGTGCCACCCGGGGGCCAGGGAGGGTGAACACTGAAGCTTTCTTT.

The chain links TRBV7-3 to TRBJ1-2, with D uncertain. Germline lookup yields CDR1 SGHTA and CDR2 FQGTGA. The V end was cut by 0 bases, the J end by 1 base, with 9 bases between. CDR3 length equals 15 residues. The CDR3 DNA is TGTGCCAGCAGCTTAACTGGGCCCCTTAACTATGGCTACACCTTC. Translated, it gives CASSLTGPLNYGYTF.

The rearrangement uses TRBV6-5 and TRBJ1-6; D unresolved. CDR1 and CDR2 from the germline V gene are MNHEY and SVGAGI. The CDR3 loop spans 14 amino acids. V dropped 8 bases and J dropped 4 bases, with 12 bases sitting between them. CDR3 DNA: TGTGCCAGCTCAAGGGTCCTTTATAATTCACCCCTCCACTTT. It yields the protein CASSRVLYNSPLHF.

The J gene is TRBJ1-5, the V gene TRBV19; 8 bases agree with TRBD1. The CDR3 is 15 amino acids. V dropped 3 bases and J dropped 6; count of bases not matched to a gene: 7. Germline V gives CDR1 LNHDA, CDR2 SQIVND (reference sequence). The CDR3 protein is CASSMRTGLGQPQHF. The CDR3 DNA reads TGTGCCAGTAGTATGCGGACAGGGTTGGGTCAGCCCCAGCATTTT.

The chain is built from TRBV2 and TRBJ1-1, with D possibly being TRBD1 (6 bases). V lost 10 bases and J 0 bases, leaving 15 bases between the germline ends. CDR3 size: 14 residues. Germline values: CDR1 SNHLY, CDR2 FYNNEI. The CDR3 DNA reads TGTGCCATAGAACGGGGGGGGCTGAACACTGAAGCTTTCTTT. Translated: CAIERGGLNTEAFF.